This T cell receptor (beta chain) was sequenced for a study of T cell changes during pregnancy in multiple sclerosis. Assay: immunoSEQ multiplex PCR; the TCRdb copy retains only in-frame clones and omits some. The table includes around 49,000 clones, around 90% detected once. This CDR3 has 15 residues. After removal of 4 bases from V and 3 bases from J, the junction contained 4 bases not matched to a gene. Germline values: CDR1 SGHNT, CDR2 YYREEE (reference sequence). Sequenced here: CD4+ T cells from peripheral blood mononuclear cells, sampled after pregnancy. The rearrangement links TRBV5-4 to TRBJ1-1, with TRBD1 identical over 12 bases. The TCR comes from a female donor in good health, enrolled as a control in a pregnancy study. The chain's CDR3 is CASSEGQGAYTEAFF. For the CDR3, the DNA is TGTGCCAGCAGCGAGGGACAGGGGGCCTACACTGAAGCTTTCTTT.